These T cell receptor beta chains were read from a single sample in a study of PD-L1 blockade in urothelial cancer. Sequencing was performed with immunoSEQ multiplex PCR; in TCRdb, only in-frame clones are kept and a portion is missing. The repertoire holds about 120,000 clones, with around 86% as singletons. The sequences come from PBMCs, collected around atezolizumab (anti-PD-L1) treatment. The receptor set was obtained from a man aged 50-59 years with urothelial cancer. CDR3s include the opening cysteine and the closing phenylalanine or tryptophan. The order of the fields is clone size, V gene, CDR3 length, D gene, J gene, CDR3 protein, CDR3 DNA. A D gene is named only where the DNA matches it firmly. The size of a clone is reported for some rows only, either as once, few or many, or as a class for expanded clones.

size: .
V: TRBV10-1
length: 14
D: .
J: TRBJ2-3
CDR3: CASSDYRSTDTQYF
DNA: TGCGCCAGCAGTGACTACCGCAGCACAGATACGCAGTATTTT

size: .
V: TRBV28
length: 12
D: .
J: TRBJ1-1
CDR3: CASGRGNTEAFF
DNA: TGTGCCTCTGGGAGGGGGAACACTGAAGCTTTCTTT

size: .
V: TRBV18
length: 15
D: TRBD1
J: TRBJ1-5
CDR3: CASSPSGTENQPQHF
DNA: TGTGCCAGCTCCCCTTCCGGGACAGAGAATCAGCCCCAGCATTTT

size: .
V: TRBV5-4
length: 16
D: TRBD1
J: TRBJ1-6
CDR3: CASSSTGGVYSSPLHF
DNA: TGTGCCAGCAGCTCAACAGGGGGCGTTTATAGTTCACCCCTCCACTTT

size: .
V: TRBV9
length: 13
D: .
J: TRBJ2-1
CDR3: CASSRSSYNEQFF
DNA: TGTGCCAGCAGCCGGAGCTCCTACAATGAGCAGTTCTTC

size: .
V: TRBV28
length: 13
D: TRBD2
J: TRBJ2-7
CDR3: CASSRSGSYEQYF
DNA: TGTGCCAGCAGTCGAAGCGGGAGCTACGAGCAGTACTTC

size: .
V: TRBV5-1
length: 17
D: TRBD1
J: TRBJ1-2
CDR3: CASSFSGQGARSGGYTF
DNA: TGCGCCAGCAGCTTTTCGGGACAGGGGGCGCGATCAGGAGGCTACACCTTC

size: .
V: TRBV6-6
length: 15
D: TRBD1
J: TRBJ1-4
CDR3: CASRTGASTNEKLFF
DNA: TGTGCCAGCAGGACAGGGGCCTCAACTAATGAAAAACTGTTTTTT

size: .
V: TRBV28
length: 14
D: .
J: TRBJ1-1
CDR3: CASSPPGVNTEAFF
DNA: TGTGCCAGCAGCCCTCCGGGGGTGAACACTGAAGCTTTCTTT

size: few
V: TRBV2
length: 14
D: TRBD1
J: TRBJ1-6
CDR3: CASIQGDRDSPLHF
DNA: TGTGCCAGCATCCAAGGGGACAGGGATTCACCCCTCCACTTT